This is a list of T cell receptor beta chains from one sample in a study of vaccination effects on CD4 cells after COVID-19. Using immunoSEQ multiplex PCR, the repertoire was profiled, and TCRdb retains in-frame clones only, with some absent. This table holds roughly 75,000 clones, around three quarters found once. These receptors have no identified antigens. The sample in question was CD4+ T cells from PBMCs cultured with HCoV-OC43 spike peptides, obtained before COVID-19 vaccination. The source is a human donor who received a COVID-19 vaccine. The CDR3 runs from the conserved cysteine through the conserved F or W. Each record gives: D gene, J gene, CDR3 length, clone size, V gene, CDR3 DNA, CDR3 protein. A D gene is named only where the DNA matches it firmly. Clone size appears in some rows only: once, few, many, or a class for an expanded clone.

>.|TRBJ2-3|14|.|TRBV29-1
TGCAGCGTTTCGGGACGAGGCTCCACAGATACGCAGTATTTT
CSVSGRGSTDTQYF
>TRBD1|TRBJ2-5|14|.|TRBV10-3
TGTGCCATCAAAGGGACAGGGGTCCAAGAGACCCAGTACTTC
CAIKGTGVQETQYF
>TRBD2|TRBJ2-5|12|.|TRBV19
TGTGCCAGTAGTCTCGGGGGGGGGACCCAGTACTTC
CASSLGGGTQYF
>TRBD1|TRBJ2-5|13|.|TRBV6-6
TGTGCCAGCAGCGGACAGGGTCGAGAGACCCAGTACTTC
CASSGQGRETQYF
>.|TRBJ2-1|15|.|TRBV2
TGTGCCAGCAGTGAATACCAGGGGTCCTACAATGAGCAGTTCTTC
CASSEYQGSYNEQFF
>.|TRBJ2-2|16|.|TRBV3-1/TRBV3-2
TGTGCCAGCAGCCGAACCGGGTCAGTAAACACCGGGGAGCTGTTTTTT
CASSRTGSVNTGELFF
>TRBD2|TRBJ2-3|16|.|TRBV7-2
TGTGCCAGCACGCGCGGGGGGATGGCCGGCACAGATACGCAGTATTTT
CASTRGGMAGTDTQYF
>TRBD1|TRBJ2-2|16|.|TRBV18
TGTGCCAGCTCACCGACAGGGGCTCTAGGCACCGGGGAGCTGTTTTTT
CASSPTGALGTGELFF
>TRBD1|TRBJ1-2|14|.|TRBV19
TGTGCCAGTAGTCCGGACAGGTCTAACTATGGCTACACCTTC
CASSPDRSNYGYTF
>.|TRBJ1-5|16|.|TRBV11-3
TGTGCCAGCAGCTTAGTGCCAGGTCCGATCAATCAGCCCCAGCATTTT
CASSLVPGPINQPQHF
>.|TRBJ2-6|17|.|TRBV7-2
TGTGCCCTTAGGGTGGGGGGGCTGTCCTCTGGGGCCAACGTCCTGACTTTC
CALRVGGLSSGANVLTF
>.|TRBJ1-6|13|.|TRBV2
TGTGCCAGCAGTTTACAGGGAAGTTCACCCCTCCACTTT
CASSLQGSSPLHF
>.|TRBJ1-2|13|few|TRBV10-3
TGTGCCATCAGTGAGTCGACGTCCTTGGGTCACACCTTC
CAISESTSLGHTF
>TRBD1|TRBJ1-2|13|.|TRBV2
TGTGCCAAGAGGGGACAGGGGGCGAATGGCTACACCTTC
CAKRGQGANGYTF
>.|TRBJ1-5|16|once|TRBV19
TGTGCCAGTAGTATGTCCGGGCCCAATGGCAATCAGCCCCAGCATTTT
CASSMSGPNGNQPQHF
>TRBD1|TRBJ1-5|14|.|TRBV18
TGTGCCAGTGGGGACAGCTTTAGCAATCAGCCCCAGCATTTT
CASGDSFSNQPQHF
>.|TRBJ2-5|12|many|TRBV6-5
TGTGCCAGCAGTAACCCCTTAGAGACCCAGTACTTC
CASSNPLETQYF
>TRBD1|TRBJ2-2|16|.|TRBV7-2
TGTGCCAGCAAAAGAATGACAGGTGGACAGGCCGGGGAGCTGTTTTTT
CASKRMTGGQAGELFF
>.|TRBJ2-2|13|.|TRBV19
TGTGCCAGTAGTTCGCAGGGTACCGGGGAGCTGTTTTTT
CASSSQGTGELFF
>.|TRBJ1-3|15|.|TRBV12-5
TGTGCTACGTCGGGGGGAAGCAGCTCTGGAAACACCATATATTTT
CATSGGSSSGNTIYF
>.|TRBJ1-2|14|.|TRBV11-3
TGTGCCAGCAGCTCCGAGGGGACCAACTATGGCTACACCTTC
CASSSEGTNYGYTF
>.|TRBJ1-2|15|.|TRBV7-2
TGTGCCAGCAGCCTAACCTTATCGGACACTCCAGGCTACACCTTC
CASSLTLSDTPGYTF
>.|TRBJ2-1|19|.|TRBV7-2
TGTGCCAGCAGCTTAATTTTCTTCGGGCTCCCCAAAAAAACACCTGAGCAGTTCTTC
CASSLIFFGLPKKTPEQFF
>.|TRBJ2-3|15|.|TRBV6-5
TGTGCCAGCAGTCTACAGGTTTACCCGGGGGATACGCAGTATTTT
CASSLQVYPGDTQYF
>.|TRBJ1-1|13|.|TRBV12-3/TRBV12-4
TGTGCCAGCAGTTTAAGTAGGGGAAGGGTAGCTTTCTTT
CASSLSRGRVAFF
>.|TRBJ2-6|13|few|TRBV29-1
TGCAGCTACAGGGTTCCTGGGGCCAACGTCCTGACTTTC
CSYRVPGANVLTF
>.|TRBJ2-5|13|.|TRBV30
TGTGCCTGGATTAGCCGTCGGGCGGAGACCCAGTACTTC
CAWISRRAETQYF
>.|TRBJ2-5|16|.|TRBV7-3
TGTGCCAGCAGCTTATTGGGACTTTCCCAACAAGAGACCCAGTACTTC
CASSLLGLSQQETQYF
>TRBD2|TRBJ2-5|15|.|TRBV24-1
TGTGCCACCAGTGAAGTTAGTGCAGCGGGGGAGACCCAGTACTTC
CATSEVSAAGETQYF
>.|TRBJ1-1|16|.|TRBV19
TGTGCCAGTAGTCCTCTCCAGGGTCAGGGAAACACTGAAGCTTTCTTT
CASSPLQGQGNTEAFF
>.|TRBJ1-3|18|.|TRBV21-1
TGTGCCAGCAGCAAATCAGGGGCAGGGGGCGTCTCTGGAAACACCATATATTTT
CASSKSGAGGVSGNTIYF
>.|TRBJ2-6|16|.|TRBV5-6
TGTGCCAGCAGCTCTAACAGGGTTTCTGGGGCCAACGTCCTGACTTTC
CASSSNRVSGANVLTF
>.|TRBJ1-2|15|.|TRBV24-1
TGTGCCACCAGTGATTCCCGGACCTCTAACTATGGCTACACCTTC
CATSDSRTSNYGYTF